This T cell receptor (beta chain) is drawn from a study of T cell repertoires in cytomegalovirus infection. Ten or more counts support this clonotype. TCRdb reprocessed the reads with MiXCR, giving one entry per CDR3 protein. The sample consists of 65,000 to 95,000 distinct CDR3 sequences, about 3.8% of them appearing once. CDR3 length equals 11 residues. The germline gives CDR1 LNHDA, CDR2 SQIVND (reference sequence). V lost 1 base and J 8 bases, leaving 5 bases between the germline ends. This chain uses TRBV19 with TRBJ1-2; D remains ambiguous. Material for sequencing was PBMCs. This sequence originates from a human donor in good health (CMV status not recorded). Some clones in this sample may be carry-over from other donors' samples. The CDR3 nucleotides read TGTGCCAGTAGTATAGCTGAAGGCTACACCTTC. Translating gives CASSIAEGYTF.